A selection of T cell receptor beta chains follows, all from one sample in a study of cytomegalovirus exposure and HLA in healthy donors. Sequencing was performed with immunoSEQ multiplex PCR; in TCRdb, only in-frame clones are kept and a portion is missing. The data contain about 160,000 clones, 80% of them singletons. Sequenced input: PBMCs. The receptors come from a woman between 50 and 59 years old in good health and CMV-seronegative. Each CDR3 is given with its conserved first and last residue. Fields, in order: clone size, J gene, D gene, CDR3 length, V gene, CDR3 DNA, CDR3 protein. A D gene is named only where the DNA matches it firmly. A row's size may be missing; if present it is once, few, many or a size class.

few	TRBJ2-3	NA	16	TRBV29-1	TGCAGCGTAGAGGGAGGCTCCGGCTTGGGCACAGATACGCAGTATTTT	CSVEGGSGLGTDTQYF
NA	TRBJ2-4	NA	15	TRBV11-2	TGTGCCAGCGCCTTAGGCGGGGTAGCCAAAAACATTCAGTACTTC	CASALGGVAKNIQYF
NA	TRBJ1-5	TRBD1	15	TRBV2	TGTGCCAGCAGGACCGGGACAGACCCAAATCAGCCCCAGCATTTT	CASRTGTDPNQPQHF
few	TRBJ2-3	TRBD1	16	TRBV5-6	TGTGCCAGCAGCCGACGGGACAGGGGGCTACGAAATACGCAGTATTTT	CASSRRDRGLRNTQYF
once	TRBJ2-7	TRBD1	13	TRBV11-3	TGTGCCAGCAGCTTACAGGGGGCCTACGAGCAGTACTTC	CASSLQGAYEQYF
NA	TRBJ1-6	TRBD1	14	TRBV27	TGTGCCAGCCGACAGGGGAATTGGAATTCACCCCTCCACTTT	CASRQGNWNSPLHF
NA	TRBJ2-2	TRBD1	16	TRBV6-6	TGTGCCAGCAGTCCCGGAGGGACAGGGGACACCGGGGAGCTGTTTTTT	CASSPGGTGDTGELFF
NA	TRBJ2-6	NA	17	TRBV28	TGTGCCAGCAGTTTCTCCACAGGGAGCTCTGGGGCCAACGTCCTGACTTTC	CASSFSTGSSGANVLTF
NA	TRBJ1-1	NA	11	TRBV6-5	TGTGCCACCTGGGGGGGAACGGGGGCTTTCTTT	CATWGGTGAFF
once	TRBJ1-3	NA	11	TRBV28	TGTGCCAGCAGACAAGGAAACACCATATATTTT	CASRQGNTIYF
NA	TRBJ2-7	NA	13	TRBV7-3	TGTGCCAGCAGCTTAAATAAGGGGGACCCAAAGTACTTC	CASSLNKGDPKYF
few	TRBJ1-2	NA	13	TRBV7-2	TGTGCCAGCAGCCCAGACAGCAACTATGGCTACACCTTC	CASSPDSNYGYTF
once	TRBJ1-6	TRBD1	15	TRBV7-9	TGTGCCAGCAGCCGTACAGGGGCGGGAAATTCACCCCTCCACTTT	CASSRTGAGNSPLHF
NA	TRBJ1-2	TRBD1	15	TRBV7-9	TGTGCCAGCAGCTCAACGACGACAGGGGGTTATGGCTACACCTTC	CASSSTTTGGYGYTF
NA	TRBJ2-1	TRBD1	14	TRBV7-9	TGTGCCAGCAGCTCGGGACAGGGGTACAATGAGCAGTTCTTC	CASSSGQGYNEQFF
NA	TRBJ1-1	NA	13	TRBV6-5	TGTGCCAGCATGCTGACAGGGAACACTGAAGCTTTCTTT	CASMLTGNTEAFF
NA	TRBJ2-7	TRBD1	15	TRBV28	TGTGCCAGCAGTGAGCCCAGACAGGGGGCGGAGGAGCAGTACTTC	CASSEPRQGAEEQYF
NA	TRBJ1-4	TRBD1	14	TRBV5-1	TGCGCCAGCAGCTCGGGACAGCTGAATGAAAAACTGTTTTTT	CASSSGQLNEKLFF